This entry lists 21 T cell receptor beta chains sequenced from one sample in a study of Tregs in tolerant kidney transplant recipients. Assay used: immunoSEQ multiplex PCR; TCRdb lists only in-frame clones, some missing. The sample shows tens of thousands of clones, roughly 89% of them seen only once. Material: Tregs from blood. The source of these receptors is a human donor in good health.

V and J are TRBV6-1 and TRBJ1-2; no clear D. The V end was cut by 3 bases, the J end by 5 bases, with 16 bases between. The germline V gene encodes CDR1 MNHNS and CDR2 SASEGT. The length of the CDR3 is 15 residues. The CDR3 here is CASSEAGRQAYGYTF. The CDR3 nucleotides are TGTGCCAGCAGTGAGGCGGGTCGACAAGCGTATGGCTACACCTTC.

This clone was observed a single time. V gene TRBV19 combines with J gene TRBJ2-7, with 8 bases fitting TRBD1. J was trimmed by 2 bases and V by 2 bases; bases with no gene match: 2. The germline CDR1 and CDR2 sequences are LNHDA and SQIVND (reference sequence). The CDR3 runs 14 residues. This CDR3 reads CASSIQGAAYEQYF. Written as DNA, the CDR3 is TGTGCCAGTAGTATACAGGGGGCAGCCTACGAGCAGTACTTC.

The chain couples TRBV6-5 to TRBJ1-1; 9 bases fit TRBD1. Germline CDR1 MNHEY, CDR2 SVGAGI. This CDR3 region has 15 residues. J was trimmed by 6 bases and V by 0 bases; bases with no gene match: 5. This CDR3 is CASSYSGTGIPEAFF. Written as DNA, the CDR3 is TGTGCCAGCAGTTACTCCGGGACAGGGATCCCTGAAGCTTTCTTT.

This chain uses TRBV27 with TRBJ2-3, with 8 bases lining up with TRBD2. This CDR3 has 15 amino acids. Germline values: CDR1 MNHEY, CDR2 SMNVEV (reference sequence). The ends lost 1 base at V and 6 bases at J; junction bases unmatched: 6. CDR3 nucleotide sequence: TGTGCCAGCAGTTTATTAGCGGGGTCCGGTGATACGCAGTATTTT. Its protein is CASSLLAGSGDTQYF.

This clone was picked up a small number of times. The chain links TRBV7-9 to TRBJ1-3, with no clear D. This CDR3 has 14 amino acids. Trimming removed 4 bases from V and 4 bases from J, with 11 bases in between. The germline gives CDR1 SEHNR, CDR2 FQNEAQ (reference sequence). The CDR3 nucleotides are TGTGCCAGCAGCTCCGACGCAAAGGGAAACACCATATATTTT. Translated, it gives CASSSDAKGNTIYF.

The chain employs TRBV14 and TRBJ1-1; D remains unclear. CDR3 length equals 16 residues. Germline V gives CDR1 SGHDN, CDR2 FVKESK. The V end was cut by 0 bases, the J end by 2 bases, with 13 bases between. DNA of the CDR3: TGTGCCAGCAGCCAAGATATAAGAAGCGGTAACACTGAAGCTTTCTTT. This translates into CASSQDIRSGNTEAFF. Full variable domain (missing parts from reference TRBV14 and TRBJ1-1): EAGVTQFPSHSVIEKGQTVTLRCDPISGHDNLYWYRRVMGKEIKFLLHFVKESKQDESGMPNNRFLAERTGGTYSTLKVQPAELEDSGVYFCASSQDIRSGNTEAFFGQGTRLTVV.

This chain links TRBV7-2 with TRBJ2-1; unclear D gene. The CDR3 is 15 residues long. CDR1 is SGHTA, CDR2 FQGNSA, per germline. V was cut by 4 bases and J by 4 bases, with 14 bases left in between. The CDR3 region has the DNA TGTGCCAGCAGCTCTACCCTATTCGGGTACAATGAGCAGTTCTTC. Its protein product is CASSSTLFGYNEQFF.

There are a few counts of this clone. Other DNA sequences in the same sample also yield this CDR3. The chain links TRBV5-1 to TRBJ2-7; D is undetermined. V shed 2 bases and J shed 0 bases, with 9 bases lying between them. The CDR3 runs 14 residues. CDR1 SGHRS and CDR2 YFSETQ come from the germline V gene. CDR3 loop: CASSFSGNSYEQYF. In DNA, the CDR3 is TGCGCCAGCAGCTTTAGTGGCAACTCCTACGAGCAGTACTTC.

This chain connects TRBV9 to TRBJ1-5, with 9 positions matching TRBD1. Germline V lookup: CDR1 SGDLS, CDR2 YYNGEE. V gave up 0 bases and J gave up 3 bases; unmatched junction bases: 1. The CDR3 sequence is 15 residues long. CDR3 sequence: CASSVGDRVNQPQHF. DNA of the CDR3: TGTGCCAGCAGCGTAGGGGACAGGGTCAATCAGCCCCAGCATTTT.

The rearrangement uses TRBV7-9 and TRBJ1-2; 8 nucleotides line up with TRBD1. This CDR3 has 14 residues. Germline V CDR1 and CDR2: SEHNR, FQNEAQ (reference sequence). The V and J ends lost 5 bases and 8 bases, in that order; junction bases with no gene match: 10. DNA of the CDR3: TGTGCCAGCAGCGCAGCGACAGGGGCTGGCGGCTACACCTTC. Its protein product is CASSAATGAGGYTF.

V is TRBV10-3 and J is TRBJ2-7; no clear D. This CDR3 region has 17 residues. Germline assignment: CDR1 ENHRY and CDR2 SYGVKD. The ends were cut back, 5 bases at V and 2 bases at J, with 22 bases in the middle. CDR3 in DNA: TGTGCCATCAGTTTCGGACCGGATTCCCCTATTACCTACGAGCAGTACTTC. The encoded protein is CAISFGPDSPITYEQYF.

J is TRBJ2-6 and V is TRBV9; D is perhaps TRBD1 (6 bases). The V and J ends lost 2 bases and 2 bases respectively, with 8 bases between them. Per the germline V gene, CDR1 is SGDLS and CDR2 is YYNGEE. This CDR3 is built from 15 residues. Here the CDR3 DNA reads TGTGCCAGCAGCGTTTCAGGGGCTGGGGCCAACGTCCTGACTTTC. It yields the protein CASSVSGAGANVLTF.

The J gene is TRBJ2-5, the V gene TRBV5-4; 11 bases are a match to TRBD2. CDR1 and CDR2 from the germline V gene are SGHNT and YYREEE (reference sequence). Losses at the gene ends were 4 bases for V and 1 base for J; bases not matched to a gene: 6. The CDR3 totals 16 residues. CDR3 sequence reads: CASSTSGRGGQETQYF. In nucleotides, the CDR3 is TGTGCCAGCAGCACTAGCGGGAGAGGGGGCCAAGAGACCCAGTACTTC.

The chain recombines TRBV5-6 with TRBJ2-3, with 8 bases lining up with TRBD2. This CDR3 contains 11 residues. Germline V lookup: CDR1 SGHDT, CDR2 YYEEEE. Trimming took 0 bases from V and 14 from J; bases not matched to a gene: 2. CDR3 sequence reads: CASSLVLAGYF. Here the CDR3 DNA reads TGTGCCAGCAGCTTGGTCCTAGCGGGGTATTTT.

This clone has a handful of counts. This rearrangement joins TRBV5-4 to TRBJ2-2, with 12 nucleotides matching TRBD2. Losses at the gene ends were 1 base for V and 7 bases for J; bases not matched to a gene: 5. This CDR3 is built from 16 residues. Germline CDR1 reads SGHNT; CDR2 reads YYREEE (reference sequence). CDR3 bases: TGTGCCAGCAGCTTGCTAGCGGGGGGGACCGGCGGGGAGCTGTTTTTT. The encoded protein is CASSLLAGGTGGELFF.

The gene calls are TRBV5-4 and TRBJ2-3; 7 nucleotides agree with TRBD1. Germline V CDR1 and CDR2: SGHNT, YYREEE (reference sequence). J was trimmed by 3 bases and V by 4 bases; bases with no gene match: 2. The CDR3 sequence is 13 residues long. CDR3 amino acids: CASSRDSTDTQYF. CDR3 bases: TGTGCCAGCAGCAGGGACAGTACAGATACGCAGTATTTT.

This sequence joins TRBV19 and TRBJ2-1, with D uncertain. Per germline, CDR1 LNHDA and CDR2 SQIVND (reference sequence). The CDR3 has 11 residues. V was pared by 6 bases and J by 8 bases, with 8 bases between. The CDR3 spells CASSEWDEQFF. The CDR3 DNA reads TGTGCCAGTAGCGAGTGGGATGAGCAGTTCTTC.

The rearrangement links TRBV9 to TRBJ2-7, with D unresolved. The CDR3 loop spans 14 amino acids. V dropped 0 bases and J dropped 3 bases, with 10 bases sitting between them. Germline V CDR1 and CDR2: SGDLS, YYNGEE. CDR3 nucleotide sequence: TGTGCCAGCAGCGTAGCAGGCAGCTTCTACGAGCAGTACTTC. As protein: CASSVAGSFYEQYF.

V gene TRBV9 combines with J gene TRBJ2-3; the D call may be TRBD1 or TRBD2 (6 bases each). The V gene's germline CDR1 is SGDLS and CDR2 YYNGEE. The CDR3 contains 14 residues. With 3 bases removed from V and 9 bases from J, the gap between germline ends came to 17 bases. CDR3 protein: CASSARGVPGTQYF. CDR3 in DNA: TGTGCCAGCAGCGCGAGGGGGGTGCCAGGGACGCAGTATTTT. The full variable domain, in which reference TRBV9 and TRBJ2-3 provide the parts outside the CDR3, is DSGVTQTPKHLITATGQRVTLRCSPRSGDLSVYWYQQSLDQGLQFLIQYYNGEERAKGNILERFSAQQFPDLHSELNLSSLELGDSALYFCASSARGVPGTQYFGPGTRLTVL.

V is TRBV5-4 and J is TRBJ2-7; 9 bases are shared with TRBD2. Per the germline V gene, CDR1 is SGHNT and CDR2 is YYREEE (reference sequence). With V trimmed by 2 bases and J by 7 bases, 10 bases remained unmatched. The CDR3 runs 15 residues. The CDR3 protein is CASSFGAGGPVEQYF. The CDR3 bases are TGTGCCAGCAGCTTCGGGGCGGGAGGGCCGGTAGAGCAGTACTTC. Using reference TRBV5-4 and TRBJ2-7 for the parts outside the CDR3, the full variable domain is ETGVTQSPTHLIKTRGQQVTLRCSSQSGHNTVSWYQQALGQGPQFIFQYYREEENGRGNFPPRFSGLQFPNYSSELNVNALELDDSALYLCASSFGAGGPVEQYFGPGTRLTVT.

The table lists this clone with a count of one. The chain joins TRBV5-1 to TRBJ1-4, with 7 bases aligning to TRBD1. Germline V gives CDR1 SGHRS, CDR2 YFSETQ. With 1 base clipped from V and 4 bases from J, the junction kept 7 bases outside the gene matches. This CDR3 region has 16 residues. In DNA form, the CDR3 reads TGCGCCAGCAGCTTGTGGGGGGGACAGAATAATGAAAAACTGTTTTTT. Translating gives CASSLWGGQNNEKLFF. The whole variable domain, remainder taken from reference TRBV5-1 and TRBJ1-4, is KAGVTQTPRYLIKTRGQQVTLSCSPISGHRSVSWYQQTPGQGLQFLFEYFSETQRNKGNFPGRFSGRQFSNSRSEMNVSTLELGDSALYLCASSLWGGQNNEKLFFGSGTQLSVL.